The 3 T cell receptor beta chains in this list originate from one sample, sequenced in a study of beta chain features in type 1 diabetes. General study results and limits: In all four CD4+ subsets, TCRB CDR3 length was significantly, moderately reduced in type 1 diabetes.

What these receptors recognize is not known. Isolated RNA was reverse transcribed in full, so expressed TCRB transcripts were sequenced. Assay: immunoSEQ multiplex PCR; the TCRdb copy retains only in-frame clones and omits some. The sample carries 100,000 to 150,000 clones, 17% recorded once. Sample: central memory CD4+ T cells from blood. The receptors come from a man in his late teens or twenties with type 1 diabetes.

A few counts support this clone. Relative to the germline gene, one junction end is altered; a read error may explain this. The chain is built from TRBV28 and TRBJ1-6, with 8 bases identical to TRBD1. Germline V gene sequence: CDR1 MDHEN, CDR2 SYDVKM. CDR3 length: 18 residues. The CDR3 DNA reads as TGTGACAGCAGTCCCCTACCTGGGACAGGCTTGTATAATTCACCCCTCCACTTT. Translated, it gives CDSSPLPGTGLYNSPLHF.

There are a few counts of this clone. The rearrangement joins TRBV7-2 to TRBJ2-3; 7 bases line up with TRBD1. This CDR3 is 14 amino acids long. The germline gives CDR1 SGHTA, CDR2 FQGNSA. Trimming cost V 6 bases and J 6 bases; bases outside gene matches: 9. CDR3 coding DNA: TGTGCCAGCAGTTGGGACAGAGGTCAGGATACGCAGTATTTT. Protein product: CASSWDRGQDTQYF. Drawing the rest from reference TRBV7-2 and TRBJ2-3, the complete variable domain is GAGVSQSPSNKVTEKGKDVELRCDPISGHTALYWYRQSLGQGLEFLIYFQGNSAPDKSGLPSDRFSAERTGGSVSTLTIQRTQQEDSAVYLCASSWDRGQDTQYFGPGTRLTVL.

This sequence joins TRBV11-2 and TRBJ2-7; the D gene is possibly TRBD2 (5 bases). Germline V CDR1 and CDR2: SGHAT, FQNNGV. Trimming removed 6 bases from V and 3 bases from J, with 12 bases in between. This CDR3 has 13 amino acids. The CDR3 spells CASRRLARYEQYF. The CDR3 DNA sequence: TGTGCCAGCAGAAGGCTAGCCCGCTACGAGCAGTACTTC.